This TCR beta chain was identified during a study of read filtering for tumor transcriptome and immune sequencing. Across the whole study: DNase treatment preceded whole-transcriptome library preparation. Study results and caveats: Dropping single-read clonotypes raised IR-seq and RNA-seq shared-clonotype correlation.

V gave up 2 bases and J gave up 1 base, with 5 bases separating them. This CDR3 is built from 13 residues. Germline CDR1 reads MNHNY; CDR2 reads SVGAGI (reference sequence). Bone marrow was sampled from every patient at the time of active disease. Molecular barcoded adaptors covering alpha/delta and beta/gamma chains were used on roughly 400 ng RNA. From the reads, TCRdb called clonotypes with MiXCR, one entry per CDR3 protein. The sample lists 60,000 to 80,000 distinct CDR3 sequences, around 13% occurring once. Ten or more counts support this clonotype. Its antigen is unknown. This sequence was found in a donor aged 40 or over with multiple myeloma. Sequencing input: a population of CD138-negative cells sorted from bone marrow. This chain joins TRBV6-6 and TRBJ1-1; D remains unclear. The CDR3 DNA sequence: TGTGCCAGCAGTTACGCCTGGAACACTGAAGCTTTCTTT. This sequence encodes CASSYAWNTEAFF.